The 13 T cell receptor beta chains listed next were all sequenced from one sample in a study of OX40 agonist ivuxolimab in advanced cancers. Assay used: immunoSEQ multiplex PCR; TCRdb lists only in-frame clones, some missing. The data contain some 80,000 clones, roughly 87% of them singletons. This sample comprised CD4+ or CD8+ T cells sorted from blood, obtained in a trial of the OX40 agonist ivuxolimab. The receptors were gathered from an adult with an advanced solid tumor such as melanoma, head and neck, liver or kidney cancer.

The rearrangement links TRBV7-2 to TRBJ2-3; a weak D match, TRBD2 (5 bases). V lost 1 base to trimming and J lost 11 bases, with 19 bases between them. This CDR3 comprises 15 residues. Germline V gene lookup returns CDR1 SGHTA and CDR2 FQGNSA. The CDR3 here is CASSLGELAGVRQYF. The CDR3 nucleotides are TGTGCCAGCAGCTTAGGGGAGCTAGCAGGTGTACGGCAGTATTTT.

This clone was picked up a small number of times. Other DNA sequences in the sample encode the same CDR3. The V and J genes are TRBV6-5 and TRBJ2-7, with D uncertain. The length of the CDR3 is 15 residues. V gave up 0 bases and J gave up 1 base, with 10 bases separating them. Germline V gene sequence: CDR1 MNHEY, CDR2 SVGAGI. Here the CDR3 DNA reads TGTGCCAGCAGTTACTCTGCAGGTATATCCTACGAGCAGTACTTC. This sequence encodes CASSYSAGISYEQYF.

The rearrangement uses TRBV5-1 and TRBJ2-5; 9 nucleotides line up with TRBD2. Germline V lookup: CDR1 SGHRS, CDR2 YFSETQ. V was pared by 4 bases and J by 5 bases, with 9 bases of the junction left unmatched. The CDR3 covers 15 residues. CDR3: CASSPQAGGEETQYF. DNA for the CDR3: TGCGCCAGCAGCCCCCAAGCGGGGGGAGAGGAGACCCAGTACTTC.

V gene TRBV10-3 combines with J gene TRBJ2-1, with 9 bases aligning to TRBD2. The CDR3 loop spans 15 amino acids. Germline CDR1 ENHRY, CDR2 SYGVKD. V lost 6 bases, J lost 2 bases, and 5 bases stayed unmatched. The CDR3 DNA sequence: TGTGCCATCAGGACTAGCGGAGACACCTACAATGAGCAGTTCTTC. As protein: CAIRTSGDTYNEQFF.

The V and J genes are TRBV9 and TRBJ1-1; D is possibly TRBD1 (5 bases). Germline loops: CDR1 SGDLS, CDR2 YYNGEE. V lost 1 base, J lost 2 bases, and 12 bases lay in between. CDR3 length: 15 amino acids. The CDR3 sequence is CASSVTPGRNTEAFF. The CDR3 DNA reads TGTGCCAGCAGCGTAACTCCGGGGCGAAACACTGAAGCTTTCTTT.

CDR3 in amino acids: CASRGLSGGSYNEQFF. In nucleotides, the CDR3 is TGCGCCAGCAGGGGCCTGAGCGGGGGCTCCTACAATGAGCAGTTCTTC. The chain joins TRBV10-2 to TRBJ2-1, with TRBD2 matching over 8 bases. CDR3 length: 16 residues. V gave up 6 bases and J gave up 0 bases; unmatched junction bases: 7. Germline lookup yields CDR1 WSHSY and CDR2 SAAADI.

The chain is built from TRBV18 and TRBJ2-3; 8 bases line up with TRBD2. Germline CDR1 reads KGHSH; CDR2 reads LQKENI. This CDR3 region has 15 residues. The V and J ends lost 3 bases and 5 bases, in that order; junction bases with no gene match: 7. This CDR3 is CASSPSSTSVDTQYF. The CDR3 DNA sequence: TGTGCCAGCTCACCCTCTTCGACTAGCGTAGATACGCAGTATTTT.

The chain has TRBV6-1 and TRBJ2-7, with D possibly TRBD2 on 6 matching bases. The CDR3 consists of 15 residues. V dropped 0 bases and J dropped 7 bases, with 16 bases sitting between them. CDR1 MNHNS and CDR2 SASEGT come from the germline V gene. The CDR3 region has the DNA TGTGCCAGCAGTGAAGCTCACCCCCGGGGGAGGGAGCAGTACTTC. It encodes CASSEAHPRGREQYF.

The chain links TRBV7-2 to TRBJ1-1, with D maybe TRBD1 (5 bases). V dropped 5 bases and J dropped 4 bases, with 14 bases sitting between them. This CDR3 has 14 residues. Germline CDR1 SGHTA, CDR2 FQGNSA. CDR3 residues: CASSGQGGRTEAFF. In nucleotides, the CDR3 is TGTGCCAGCAGCGGGCAGGGTGGTCGCACTGAAGCTTTCTTT.

In this sample, this clone turned up a few times. The genes are TRBV4-1 and TRBJ2-3; D not certain. The CDR3 runs 16 residues. Trimming took 1 base from V and 2 from J, leaving 13 bases between them. Germline CDR1 reads MGHRA; CDR2 reads YSYEKL. The CDR3 here is CASSQGPSVNTDTQYF. The CDR3 DNA reads as TGCGCCAGCAGCCAAGGTCCTAGTGTGAACACAGATACGCAGTATTTT.

The rearrangement uses TRBV19 and TRBJ1-1; possible D gene TRBD1, 6 bases. The CDR3 runs to 12 residues. V lost 8 bases, J lost 1 base, and 8 bases lay in between. CDR1 is LNHDA and CDR2 is SQIVND in the germline V gene (reference sequence). CDR3 DNA: TGTGCCAGTGACAGGTCGAACACTGAAGCTTTCTTT. Its translation is CASDRSNTEAFF.

This sequence joins TRBV30 and TRBJ1-2, with 7 nucleotides matching TRBD1. This CDR3 contains 14 residues. V lost 0 bases, J lost 7 bases, and 8 bases stayed unmatched. The germline V gene has CDR1 GTSNPN and CDR2 SVGIG (reference sequence). The CDR3 region has the DNA TGTGCCTGGAGTGTAACCAGGGGGGTTGGTGGCTACACCTTC. It translates to CAWSVTRGVGGYTF.

In this sample, this clone turned up once. This chain joins TRBV5-8 and TRBJ2-7; D remains unclear. Trimming removed 3 bases at V and 2 bases at J, with 12 bases between. The CDR3 covers 14 residues. The germline V gene encodes CDR1 SGHTS and CDR2 YDEGEE. The CDR3 DNA follows: TGTGCCAGCAGCTCCCTCGGGCGGACCTACGAGCAGTACTTC. Protein sequence: CASSSLGRTYEQYF.